Each of the 8 T cell receptor beta chains below was sequenced from the same sample in a study of Ad26.COV2.S vaccination and SARS-CoV-2 variants. Repertoires were generated with immunoSEQ multiplex PCR, while TCRdb's copy carries only in-frame clones and drops some. The table lists around 340,000 clones, 75% to 90% of them singletons. Stated treatment: 15 to 20 received Ad26.COV2.S at low or high dose, single or two shots; about 5 received placebo; per-sample allocation not given. After the first vaccine or placebo injection, samples were drawn on day 63. The source material was peripheral blood, sampled in a trial of Ad26.COV2.S vaccine versus placebo. These receptors were taken from a person aged 18 to 59 who received the Ad26.COV2.S COVID-19 vaccine or a placebo.

J is TRBJ2-1 and V is TRBV7-8; D is unclear. V lost 5 bases and J 2 bases, leaving 10 bases between the germline ends. This CDR3 contains 14 residues. In germline, CDR1 is SGHVS, CDR2 FQNEAQ. DNA of the CDR3: TGTGCCAGCAGCCCAGAGAATCCCTACAATGAGCAGTTCTTC. This gives the protein CASSPENPYNEQFF.

The rearrangement joins TRBV19 to TRBJ2-1, with a possible D match to TRBD2 (5 bases). The ends were cut back, 7 bases at V and 10 bases at J, with 11 bases in the middle. The CDR3 is 11 residues long. Germline CDR1 reads LNHDA; CDR2 reads SQIVND (reference sequence). The CDR3 coding sequence is TGTGCCAGTAATAACGCGGGCGAGCAGTTCTTC. This encodes CASNNAGEQFF.

This rearrangement joins TRBV6-4 to TRBJ2-7; the D gene is possibly TRBD2 (6 bases). This CDR3 is 15 amino acids long. Trimming pared 7 bases from V and 5 bases from J, leaving 21 bases between. In germline, CDR1 is MRHNA, CDR2 SNTAGT. The CDR3 spells CASNRWGRGRDEQYF. The DNA for the CDR3 is TGTGCCAGCAACCGATGGGGACGGGGGAGAGACGAGCAGTACTTC.

V gene TRBV6-5 combines with J gene TRBJ2-1; 12 bases match TRBD2. This CDR3 has 15 residues. CDR1 is MNHEY and CDR2 is SVGAGI in the germline V gene. Trimming cost V 8 bases and J 10 bases; bases outside gene matches: 12. DNA of the CDR3: TGTGCCAGCCAACCCCATTCTAGCGGGAGGGCCGAGCAGTTCTTC. Translating gives CASQPHSSGRAEQFF.

This clone has just one count. This rearrangement joins TRBV9 to TRBJ1-3, with 8 bases matching TRBD1. This CDR3 region has 16 residues. CDR1 and CDR2 (germline): SGDLS, YYNGEE. V lost 4 bases and J lost 2; bases outside the gene matches: 8. The CDR3 spells CASSPGTGATGNTIYF. CDR3 bases: TGTGCCAGCAGCCCAGGGACAGGTGCCACTGGAAACACCATATATTTT.

Remarks on this clone: One end of the junction does not line up with germline, which may come from a read error. The V call is TRBV18, the J call TRBJ2-1, with 7 bases fitting TRBD2. CDR3 length: 13 amino acids. Germline CDR1 is KGHSH and CDR2 is LQKENI. The CDR3 region is CATSAGTYNEQFF. The CDR3 nucleotides read TGTGCCACCTCAGCGGGAACCTACAATGAGCAGTTCTTC.

This clone showed up just once. The rearrangement uses TRBV5-1 and TRBJ1-1; D unclear. This CDR3 has 15 amino acids. CDR1 and CDR2 from the germline V gene are SGHRS and YFSETQ. Trimming took off 3 bases at V and 0 bases at J, with 12 bases between the two ends. CDR3 loop: CASSSTTLMNTEAFF. The CDR3 DNA reads TGCGCCAGCAGCTCCACTACCTTGATGAACACTGAAGCTTTCTTT.

This clone has just a few counts. The CDR3 loop reads CASSIGLDNHHSPLHF. Written as DNA, the CDR3 is TGTGCCAGCAGCATAGGGTTAGACAACCACCATTCACCCCTCCACTTT. J is TRBJ1-6 and V is TRBV7-9; D unresolved. With 5 bases removed from V and 8 bases from J, the gap between germline ends came to 19 bases. Germline V gene sequence: CDR1 SEHNR, CDR2 FQNEAQ (reference sequence). CDR3 length: 16 residues.